This T cell receptor beta chain appears in the sequencing data of a study of blood T cell repertoires in COVID-19. Sequenced by immunoSEQ multiplex PCR; TCRdb stores in-frame clones only, minus some. Among some 460,000 clones, 87% were seen once, and the ten largest hold about 2%. The sequence came from a woman aged 18-29 years with acute COVID-19. The sequencing sample was made of PBMCs or T cells enriched from blood (not recorded which).

The CDR3 is CAWGIYNEQFF. CDR3 DNA sequence: TGTGCCTGGGGAATATACAATGAGCAGTTCTTC. This chain joins TRBV30 and TRBJ2-1; D is unresolved. The CDR3 is made up of 11 amino acids. From germline, CDR1 is GTSNPN and CDR2 SVGIG (reference sequence). Trimming took off 5 bases at V and 4 bases at J, with 6 bases between the two ends.